This TCR beta chain emerged from a study of blood T cell repertoires in COVID-19. Study-level information: Samples of COVID-19 (acute and convalescent) were obtained from the United States, Italy and Spain. The cDNA or gDNA used as material had been derived from T cells, B-cell-depleted T cells, or PBMCs.

The CDR3 has 14 amino acids. The junction had 6 bases not matched to a gene; V was cut back by 3 bases and J by 4 bases. Germline CDR1 reads SGHRS; CDR2 reads YFSETQ. Sequencing was performed with immunoSEQ multiplex PCR; in TCRdb, only in-frame clones are kept and a portion is missing. This sample has around 100,000 clones, with around 85% found just once. The receptor was derived from a woman in her 70s with active or convalescent COVID-19. The chain employs TRBV5-1 and TRBJ1-2, with TRBD1 identical over 7 bases. The material sequenced was peripheral blood. In DNA form, the CDR3 reads TGCGCCAGCAGCTCGGGACAGCCCTCCTATGGCTACACCTTC. This codes for CASSSGQPSYGYTF.